The 30 T cell receptor beta chains given below trace back to one sample, sequenced in a study of T cell responses to AZD1222 COVID-19 vaccine. Sequencing used immunoSEQ multiplex PCR; TCRdb keeps in-frame clones, though not all of them. Of about 140,000 clones listed, approximately 90% are singletons. The sequenced sample was peripheral blood, obtained 28 days after the second AZD1222 dose. All receptors come from an adult who received the AZD1222 COVID-19 vaccine.

The J gene is TRBJ2-1, the V gene TRBV19, with 8 bases matching TRBD2. V lost 3 bases, J lost 2 bases, and 3 bases stayed unmatched. The germline V gene encodes CDR1 LNHDA and CDR2 SQIVND (reference sequence). CDR3 size: 15 residues. CDR3 protein: CASSIFSGAYNEQFF. The DNA for the CDR3 is TGTGCCAGTAGTATCTTTAGCGGGGCCTACAATGAGCAGTTCTTC.

V is TRBV6-5 and J is TRBJ2-1; TRBD2 is a possible D gene (5 bases). The germline gives CDR1 MNHEY, CDR2 SVGAGI. Trimming took 4 bases from V and 7 from J, leaving 11 bases between them. There are 13 residues in the CDR3. The CDR3 coding sequence is TGTGCCAGCAGTTCCCTCCGGGGTAATGAGCAGTTCTTC. Translating gives CASSSLRGNEQFF.

V is TRBV21-1 and J is TRBJ2-7; the table's D call, TRBD1, was not checked against the DNA. TRBV21-1 is marked as a pseudogene. CDR3 length: 15 amino acids. As DNA, the CDR3 is TGTGCCAGCAGACACCATCTAACAGGGGCCTACGAGCAGTACTTC. This translates into CASRHHLTGAYEQYF.

This chain uses TRBV28 with TRBJ1-1, with unresolved D. Germline CDR1 is MDHEN and CDR2 is SYDVKM. The ends were cut back, 5 bases at V and 8 bases at J, with 21 bases in the middle. This CDR3 contains 15 residues. CDR3 sequence: CASSPSPPYHLEAFF. CDR3 bases: TGTGCCAGCAGTCCCTCTCCCCCGTATCACTTAGAAGCTTTCTTT.

In this sample, this clone turned up once. The chain uses TRBV24-1 and TRBJ1-2, with a possible D match to TRBD1 (5 bases). Trimming cost V 3 bases and J 4 bases, with 17 bases left between them. CDR1 and CDR2 from the germline V gene are KGHDR and SFDVKD. The CDR3 has 16 residues. CDR3 in amino acids: CATSDGSPRAGYGYTF. DNA for the CDR3: TGTGCCACCAGTGATGGCTCCCCCAGGGCGGGCTATGGCTACACCTTC.

The rearrangement links TRBV5-4 to TRBJ1-2, with 7 bases aligning to TRBD1. Losses at the gene ends were 3 bases for V and 2 bases for J; bases not matched to a gene: 7. This CDR3 contains 15 residues. The germline CDR1 and CDR2 sequences are SGHNT and YYREEE (reference sequence). CDR3 bases: TGTGCCAGCAGCTCGGGAGGACAGGCCAACTATGGCTACACCTTC. It translates to CASSSGGQANYGYTF.

CDR3 DNA sequence: TGTGCCAGCAGGACGACAAGGACAGGGGCCGGGAAGTTGGATGAGCAGTTCTTC. It is translated as CASRTTRTGAGKLDEQFF. The J gene is TRBJ2-1, the V gene TRBV27; 9 bases are a match to TRBD1. Trimming took 6 bases from V and 8 from J; bases not matched to a gene: 20. The CDR3 loop spans 18 amino acids. In germline, CDR1 is MNHEY, CDR2 SMNVEV (reference sequence).

The chain links TRBV9 to TRBJ2-3, with D possibly matching TRBD2 (5 bases). V lost 3 bases and J lost 4, with 12 bases in between. The germline V gene encodes CDR1 SGDLS and CDR2 YYNGEE. The CDR3 runs 14 residues. The CDR3 is CASSAGSGPDTQYF. DNA of the CDR3: TGTGCCAGCAGCGCGGGGAGTGGCCCAGATACGCAGTATTTT. The full variable domain, rest sourced from reference TRBV9 and TRBJ2-3, is DSGVTQTPKHLITATGQRVTLRCSPRSGDLSVYWYQQSLDQGLQFLIQYYNGEERAKGNILERFSAQQFPDLHSELNLSSLELGDSALYFCASSAGSGPDTQYFGPGTRLTVL.

This chain links TRBV3-1 (or the pseudogene TRBV3-2) with TRBJ1-2; D is perhaps TRBD1 (5 bases). Germline CDR1 is LGHDT and CDR2 is YNNKEL (reference sequence). Trimming took 2 bases from V and 8 from J, leaving 12 bases between them. This CDR3 is 13 amino acids long. CDR3 sequence: CASSQRDRGGYTF. The CDR3 region has the DNA TGTGCCAGCAGCCAAAGGGACCGTGGGGGCTACACCTTC.

The rearrangement links TRBV2 to TRBJ1-2; maybe TRBD1 (5 bases). Germline CDR1 and CDR2: SNHLY and FYNNEI. The CDR3 runs to 12 residues. V was cut by 4 bases and J by 2 bases, with 5 bases left in between. In nucleotides, the CDR3 is TGTGCCAGCAGTGGACAGAACTATGGCTACACCTTC. Translated, it gives CASSGQNYGYTF.

This chain's CDR3 is CASSQVPGLKYEQYF. CDR3 bases: TGCGCCAGCAGCCAAGTTCCCGGGCTTAAATACGAGCAGTACTTC. The V call is TRBV4-3, the J call TRBJ2-7; D not resolved. The CDR3 has 15 amino acids. V lost 1 base and J lost 4, with 14 bases in between. Germline V lookup: CDR1 LGHNA, CDR2 YSLEER.

The chain links TRBV7-8 to TRBJ2-1; no clear D. The V end was cut by 5 bases, the J end by 1 base, with 12 bases between. This CDR3 contains 15 residues. Germline V gene lookup returns CDR1 SGHVS and CDR2 FQNEAQ. CDR3 sequence reads: CASSTQTRSYNEQFF. CDR3 bases: TGTGCCAGCAGCACCCAGACAAGGTCCTACAATGAGCAGTTCTTC.

The J gene is TRBJ2-1, the V gene TRBV25-1; no firm D call. Trimming pared 4 bases from V and 5 bases from J, leaving 15 bases between. The length of the CDR3 is 15 residues. The germline V gene encodes CDR1 MGHDK and CDR2 SYGVNS. CDR3 sequence: CASSALPGADNEQFF. The CDR3 region has the DNA TGTGCCAGCAGTGCGCTTCCTGGAGCAGACAATGAGCAGTTCTTC.

This chain joins TRBV11-2 and TRBJ1-2; possible D gene TRBD1, 6 bases. Germline values: CDR1 SGHAT, CDR2 FQNNGV. This CDR3 contains 15 residues. V shed 5 bases and J shed 8 bases, with 21 bases lying between them. CDR3 protein: CASSPLGTTHRGYTF. The CDR3 DNA is TGTGCCAGCAGCCCCCTGGGGACAACTCACAGGGGCTACACCTTC.

J is TRBJ2-2 and V is TRBV7-9; D may correspond to TRBD1 or TRBD2 (6 bases each). The V gene lost 9 bases and the J gene lost 2 bases, with 16 bases spanning the gap. Germline lookup yields CDR1 SEHNR and CDR2 FQNEAQ (reference sequence). The CDR3 spans 15 residues. CDR3 sequence reads: CASPSPGANTGELFF. For the CDR3, the DNA is TGTGCCAGTCCCTCGCCGGGGGCCAACACCGGGGAGCTGTTTTTT.

V gene TRBV19 combines with J gene TRBJ2-3, with 8 bases matching TRBD2. The CDR3 has 15 amino acids. The V gene end was trimmed by 3 bases and the J gene end by 2 bases; junction bases not matched to a gene: 4. Germline CDR1 reads LNHDA; CDR2 reads SQIVND (reference sequence). CDR3 loop: CASSILSGNTDTQYF. DNA for the CDR3: TGTGCCAGTAGTATTCTTAGCGGGAACACAGATACGCAGTATTTT.

The V gene is TRBV6-5, the J gene TRBJ2-5; 13 bases fit TRBD2. CDR1 and CDR2 (germline): MNHEY, SVGAGI. This CDR3 comprises 15 residues. V lost 5 bases to trimming and J lost 10 bases; unmatched junction nucleotides: 10. The CDR3 DNA reads TGTGCCAGCAGTCGGACTAGCGGGGGTCATCGGGACCAGTACTTC. Translation: CASSRTSGGHRDQYF.

The V gene is TRBV15, the J gene TRBJ1-6; D remains ambiguous. The V end was cut by 1 base, the J end by 7 bases, with 2 bases between. CDR3 size: 12 residues. The germline gives CDR1 LNHNV, CDR2 YYDKDF (reference sequence). The CDR3 sequence: CATSRVNSPLHF. Written as DNA, the CDR3 is TGTGCCACCAGCAGAGTCAATTCACCCCTCCACTTT.

The chain has TRBV10-3 and TRBJ2-3; D may correspond to TRBD1 or TRBD2 (5 bases each). The V gene lost 8 bases and the J gene lost 4 bases, with 22 bases spanning the gap. From germline, CDR1 is ENHRY and CDR2 SYGVKD. The length of the CDR3 is 16 residues. The CDR3 loop is CAISTILGERADTQYF. CDR3 bases: TGTGCCATCTCTACCATTTTGGGGGAGAGGGCAGATACGCAGTATTTT.

The chain links TRBV27 to TRBJ2-2; TRBD2 aligns across 8 bases. Losses at the gene ends were 5 bases for V and 1 base for J; bases not matched to a gene: 6. CDR1 MNHEY and CDR2 SMNVEV come from the germline V gene (reference sequence). This CDR3 comprises 16 residues. The CDR3 bases are TGTGCCAGCAGTCCCGCCGGGAGGGTGAACACCGGGGAGCTGTTTTTT. It is translated as CASSPAGRVNTGELFF.

V gene TRBV29-1 combines with J gene TRBJ2-1; D remains unclear. The germline V gene has CDR1 SQVTM and CDR2 ANQGSEA. This CDR3 contains 11 residues. V gave up 3 bases and J gave up 13 bases, with 13 bases separating them. CDR3 region: CSVESPGHQFF. Here the CDR3 DNA reads TGCAGCGTTGAGAGCCCAGGTCATCAGTTCTTC.

The chain recombines TRBV27 with TRBJ2-7, with a weak D call TRBD1 (5 bases). Germline-derived CDR1 and CDR2 are MNHEY and SMNVEV (reference sequence). Trimming pared 0 bases from V and 2 bases from J, leaving 11 bases between. This CDR3 is 15 amino acids long. The CDR3 loop reads CASSLSRTQTYEQYF. The CDR3 DNA sequence: TGTGCCAGCAGTTTATCCCGGACACAGACCTACGAGCAGTACTTC.

The chain is built from TRBV4-2 and TRBJ2-1; D perhaps matches TRBD1 (6 bases). CDR3 length: 15 residues. CDR1 is LGHNA and CDR2 is YNFKEQ in the germline V gene. V was clipped by 0 bases and J by 1 base, with 7 bases between them. CDR3 sequence reads: CASSQEGGSYNEQFF. DNA for the CDR3: TGTGCCAGCAGCCAAGAAGGGGGATCCTACAATGAGCAGTTCTTC.

The V and J genes are TRBV28 and TRBJ2-7; 8 bases are shared with TRBD2. The CDR3 is made up of 13 amino acids. Germline CDR1 reads MDHEN; CDR2 reads SYDVKM. The J segment lost 2 bases and the V segment lost 5 bases, leaving 2 bases of the junction unmatched. Here the CDR3 DNA reads TGTGCCAGCAGTCTACTAGCGGCCTACGAGCAGTACTTC. It translates to CASSLLAAYEQYF.

The J gene is TRBJ2-2, the V gene TRBV27; D gene uncertain. This CDR3 comprises 14 residues. V shed 2 bases and J shed 3 bases, with 7 bases lying between them. Looked up from germline, CDR1 is MNHEY and CDR2 is SMNVEV (reference sequence). The DNA for the CDR3 is TGTGCCAGCAGTTTAGGGCAACACACCGGGGAGCTGTTTTTT. This codes for CASSLGQHTGELFF.

V is TRBV5-1 and J is TRBJ1-5, with 10 bases aligning to TRBD1. Germline loops: CDR1 SGHRS, CDR2 YFSETQ. This CDR3 spans 14 amino acids. The junction had 2 bases not matched to a gene; V was cut back by 4 bases and J by 4 bases. The CDR3 here is CASSEGQGNQPQHF. CDR3 nucleotides: TGCGCCAGCAGCGAGGGACAGGGGAATCAGCCCCAGCATTTT.

J is TRBJ2-7 and V is TRBV5-1, with D possibly being TRBD1 (6 bases). The germline V gene encodes CDR1 SGHRS and CDR2 YFSETQ. The germline V and J ends were trimmed by 7 bases and 6 bases, with 20 bases remaining between them. The CDR3 length is 14 residues. The CDR3 coding sequence is TGCGCCAGCGGACTGAACACAGGGTCGGGCGAGCAGTACTTC. It translates to CASGLNTGSGEQYF. Using reference TRBV5-1 and TRBJ2-7 for the parts outside the CDR3, the full variable domain is KAGVTQTPRYLIKTRGQQVTLSCSPISGHRSVSWYQQTPGQGLQFLFEYFSETQRNKGNFPGRFSGRQFSNSRSEMNVSTLELGDSALYLCASGLNTGSGEQYFGPGTRLTVT.

The rearrangement uses TRBV9 and TRBJ2-7, with TRBD2 identical over 9 bases. CDR1 SGDLS and CDR2 YYNGEE come from the germline V gene. This CDR3 has 14 residues. Trimming at V came to 5 bases and at J to 3 bases, leaving 6 bases not matched to a gene. CDR3 loop: CASSGGAGGYEQYF. DNA of the CDR3: TGTGCCAGCAGTGGTGGAGCGGGAGGCTACGAGCAGTACTTC. The full variable domain, rest sourced from reference TRBV9 and TRBJ2-7, is DSGVTQTPKHLITATGQRVTLRCSPRSGDLSVYWYQQSLDQGLQFLIQYYNGEERAKGNILERFSAQQFPDLHSELNLSSLELGDSALYFCASSGGAGGYEQYFGPGTRLTVT.

The chain combines TRBV12-5 with TRBJ1-3, with TRBD1 matching over 7 bases. Germline CDR1 LGHNT, CDR2 FRNRAP. This CDR3 region has 15 residues. With 1 base clipped from V and 4 bases from J, the junction kept 4 bases outside the gene matches. DNA of the CDR3: TGTGCTAGTGGTTTGGCGACAGGGAGCGGAAACACCATATATTTT. This encodes CASGLATGSGNTIYF.

The rearrangement uses TRBV18 and TRBJ2-5; perhaps D is TRBD1 or TRBD2 (5 bases each). Per the germline V gene, CDR1 is KGHSH and CDR2 is LQKENI. This CDR3 has 14 amino acids. Between the trimmed V and J ends, which lost 3 bases and 5 bases, there was a span of 13 bases. The CDR3 nucleotides read TGTGCCAGCTCACCCCTTACAGGCGGGGAGACCCAGTACTTC. Translation gives CASSPLTGGETQYF. Drawing the rest from reference TRBV18 and TRBJ2-5, the complete variable domain is NAGVMQNPRHLVRRRGQEARLRCSPMKGHSHVYWYRQLPEEGLKFMVYLQKENIIDESGMPKERFSAEFPKEGPSILRIQQVVRGDSAAYFCASSPLTGGETQYFGPGTRLLVL.